The next 24 T cell receptor beta chains were all read from a single sample in a study of T-cell reconstitution after alpha-beta-depleted transplantation in children. Molecular barcoding with unique molecular identifiers was used for the TCRbeta library. TCRdb ran MiXCR on the PCR reads and lists one entry per CDR3 protein. The table records about a million distinct CDR3 sequences, about 29% of them present only once. The specimen was PBMCs, mostly from graft donor cells, collected 360 days after TCRalphabeta/CD19-depleted stem cell transplant. The receptors here all came from a boy under three years old who had a stem cell transplant for SCID, so the T cells may come from the graft donor.

This clonotype showed up just a few times. This chain uses TRBV20-1 with TRBJ1-1; no firm D call. Germline loops: CDR1 DFQATT, CDR2 SNEGSKA (reference sequence). V was shortened by 3 bases and J by 3 bases, with 14 bases between the two germline ends. This CDR3 is built from 14 residues. In DNA, the CDR3 is TGCAGTGCTAGTAACTACTCCAGCTACACTGAAGCTTTCTTT. This codes for CSASNYSSYTEAFF.

The V gene is TRBV6-2 or TRBV6-3, the J gene TRBJ2-7, with a tentative D call TRBD1 (5 bases). The CDR3 has 14 amino acids. The V end lost 8 bases, the J end lost 2 bases, and 16 bases lay between the germline ends. From germline, CDR1 is MNHEY and CDR2 SVGEGT. The CDR3 sequence is CASGYRDSPYEQYF. CDR3 nucleotides: TGTGCCAGCGGCTACCGAGACAGCCCCTACGAGCAGTACTTC.

The chain's CDR3 is CASINPGTAEKLFF. DNA for the CDR3: TGTGCCAGCATTAACCCGGGGACAGCCGAAAAACTGTTTTTT. The chain links TRBV28 to TRBJ1-4; TRBD1 matches at 7 bases. V shed 7 bases, J shed 8 bases, and the junction held 10 bases outside the gene matches. Germline V gene lookup returns CDR1 MDHEN and CDR2 SYDVKM. The CDR3 sequence is 14 residues long.

This clonotype occurred a few times. The genes are TRBV7-2 and TRBJ2-2; tentative D call: TRBD1 (5 bases). The CDR3 length is 14 residues. Germline V gene lookup returns CDR1 SGHTA and CDR2 FQGNSA. V was pared by 1 base and J by 6 bases, with 9 bases between. CDR3 region: CASSLVPGPGELFF. Here the CDR3 DNA reads TGTGCCAGCAGCTTAGTTCCAGGGCCCGGGGAGCTGTTTTTT.

V is TRBV28 and J is TRBJ1-3; a weak D match, TRBD1 (6 bases). Trimming cost V 3 bases and J 2 bases, with 14 bases left between them. CDR1 is MDHEN, CDR2 SYDVKM, per germline. The CDR3 is 16 amino acids. In DNA, the CDR3 is TGTGCCAGCAGTTTGGGCGGAGGGGGACCTGGAAACACCATATATTTT. This gives the protein CASSLGGGGPGNTIYF. Filled out from reference TRBV28 and TRBJ1-3, the complete variable domain reads DVKVTQSSRYLVKRTGEKVFLECVQDMDHENMFWYRQDPGLGLRLIYFSYDVKMKEKGDIPEGYSVSREKKERFSLILESASTNQTSMYLCASSLGGGGPGNTIYFGEGSWLTVV.

The chain employs TRBV12-3 or TRBV12-4 and TRBJ1-1; D is undetermined. V lost 6 bases, J lost 8 bases, and 10 bases lay in between. CDR3 length: 11 amino acids. The CDR3 spells CASSREGEAFF. CDR3 coding DNA: TGTGCCAGCAGCCGCGAGGGCGAAGCTTTCTTT.

In this sample, this clonotype turned up a few times. The chain is built from TRBV20-1 and TRBJ2-4; no reliable D call. Between the trimmed V and J ends, which lost 7 bases and 7 bases, there was a span of 11 bases. This CDR3 is 11 amino acids long. The germline gives CDR1 DFQATT, CDR2 SNEGSKA (reference sequence). In DNA, the CDR3 is TGCAGTGTCCGGAGAGCCAACATTCAGTACTTC. Amino acids: CSVRRANIQYF.

This clonotype was seen at least ten times. The chain combines TRBV7-6 with TRBJ2-3; TRBD1 might be the D (5 bases). Per the germline V gene, CDR1 is SGHVS and CDR2 is FNYEAQ. The CDR3 is made up of 14 amino acids. V was clipped by 1 base and J by 3 bases, with 8 bases between them. Here the CDR3 reads CASSLEAGTDTQYF. The CDR3 DNA is TGTGCCAGCAGCTTAGAGGCAGGGACAGATACGCAGTATTTT.

The rearrangement joins TRBV7-2 to TRBJ2-4; perhaps TRBD2 as D (6 bases). With 2 bases removed from V and 9 bases from J, the gap between germline ends came to 14 bases. Germline CDR1 and CDR2: SGHTA and FQGNSA. The CDR3 length is 14 residues. The CDR3 protein is CASSLQESGAIQYF. The CDR3 DNA sequence: TGTGCCAGCAGCTTACAGGAGTCGGGAGCCATTCAGTACTTC.

The chain links TRBV20-1 to TRBJ2-1; 12 bases align to TRBD2. This CDR3 has 13 amino acids. V lost 6 bases and J lost 5; bases outside the gene matches: 2. Germline CDR1 reads DFQATT; CDR2 reads SNEGSKA (reference sequence). In DNA form, the CDR3 reads TGCAGTGCAAGGACTAGCGGGGACAATGAGCAGTTCTTC. Residues: CSARTSGDNEQFF.

This clonotype was seen a few times. The rearrangement joins TRBV12-3 or TRBV12-4 to TRBJ2-5; 8 bases map to TRBD2. V dropped 6 bases and J dropped 2; count of bases not matched to a gene: 5. The CDR3 runs to 14 residues. CDR3 nucleotides: TGTGCCAGCAGCCAGCGGGGGTTTCAAGAGACCCAGTACTTC. Protein: CASSQRGFQETQYF.

The genes are TRBV12-3 or TRBV12-4 and TRBJ2-1, with 9 bases fitting TRBD2. There are 16 residues in the CDR3. J was trimmed by 3 bases and V by 5 bases; bases with no gene match: 8. CDR3 loop: CASSPREAGGYNEQFF. CDR3 bases: TGTGCCAGCAGTCCCCGAGAAGCGGGGGGCTACAATGAGCAGTTCTTC.

This rearrangement joins TRBV28 to TRBJ2-4; the D gene is possibly TRBD1 (5 bases). Trimming cost V 4 bases and J 0 bases, with 13 bases left between them. Germline CDR1 and CDR2: MDHEN and SYDVKM. CDR3 length equals 16 residues. CDR3 DNA: TGTGCCAGCAGTTCCCTTGGCAGGGTAGCCAAAAACATTCAGTACTTC. This sequence encodes CASSSLGRVAKNIQYF.

The chain employs TRBV2 and TRBJ2-7; tentative D call: TRBD2 (6 bases). V lost 4 bases to trimming and J lost 7 bases, with 17 bases between them. The CDR3 has 14 amino acids. Germline CDR1 is SNHLY and CDR2 is FYNNEI. CDR3: CASSGGTNVQEQYF. CDR3 sequence (DNA): TGTGCCAGCAGTGGCGGGACCAATGTACAAGAGCAGTACTTC.

The chain joins TRBV6-1 to TRBJ2-7, with 7 bases fitting TRBD1. The germline V gene has CDR1 MNHNS and CDR2 SASEGT. With V trimmed by 7 bases and J by 4 bases, 10 bases remained unmatched. This CDR3 spans 14 amino acids. The CDR3 DNA is TGTGCCAGCAACCCCCAGGGACAGAAGTACGAGCAGTACTTC. Its protein is CASNPQGQKYEQYF.

J is TRBJ2-5 and V is TRBV3-1, with TRBD2 identical over 10 bases. Germline values: CDR1 LGHDT, CDR2 YNNKEL (reference sequence). CDR3 length equals 20 residues. Germline trimming cut 4 bases from V and 2 bases from J; bases unmatched to any gene: 19. The CDR3 DNA reads TGTGCCAGCAGCCTCCCCTACGGATTAGCGGGGGGACTCCATCAAGAGACCCAGTACTTC. Its translation: CASSLPYGLAGGLHQETQYF.

This chain uses TRBV5-1 with TRBJ2-2; 7 nucleotides line up with TRBD1. The CDR3 contains 16 residues. The V and J ends lost 3 bases and 4 bases, in that order; junction bases with no gene match: 9. Germline lookup yields CDR1 SGHRS and CDR2 YFSETQ. CDR3: CASSYTSTGPTGELFF. CDR3 nucleotide sequence: TGCGCCAGCAGCTACACATCGACAGGGCCCACCGGGGAGCTGTTTTTT.

The gene calls are TRBV5-5 and TRBJ1-5; TRBD1 is a possible D gene (5 bases). The CDR3 is 15 residues long. From germline, CDR1 is SGHKS and CDR2 YYEKEE (reference sequence). Trimming took off 3 bases at V and 8 bases at J, with 18 bases between the two ends. CDR3 sequence reads: CASSWNHGTLKPQHF. The CDR3 nucleotides are TGTGCCAGCAGCTGGAACCACGGGACGCTTAAGCCCCAGCATTTT.

This clonotype was recorded many times. The J gene is TRBJ2-2, the V gene TRBV12-3 or TRBV12-4; D may be TRBD2 (7 bases). V was pared by 10 bases and J by 1 base, with 16 bases between. This CDR3 region has 15 residues. CDR3 loop: CATQRGGKNTGELFF. The CDR3 coding sequence is TGTGCCACCCAAAGGGGGGGGAAGAACACCGGGGAGCTGTTTTTT.

This chain joins TRBV18 and TRBJ2-3, with 7 bases lining up with TRBD1. The germline V gene has CDR1 KGHSH and CDR2 LQKENI. The trim removed 1 base at V and 3 bases at J, leaving 7 bases unmatched. This CDR3 is 16 amino acids long. The CDR3 sequence is CASSPLSSGGTDTQYF. The CDR3 DNA follows: TGTGCCAGCTCACCACTCAGTTCAGGGGGAACAGATACGCAGTATTTT.

This chain links TRBV28 with TRBJ2-3; D call uncertain. V shed 3 bases and J shed 4 bases, with 11 bases lying between them. The CDR3 covers 14 residues. Per germline, CDR1 MDHEN and CDR2 SYDVKM. In nucleotides, the CDR3 is TGTGCCAGCAGTTTTGGGCCACTCCCAGATACGCAGTATTTT. Its protein product is CASSFGPLPDTQYF. The full variable domain, completed using reference TRBV28 and TRBJ2-3, is DVKVTQSSRYLVKRTGEKVFLECVQDMDHENMFWYRQDPGLGLRLIYFSYDVKMKEKGDIPEGYSVSREKKERFSLILESASTNQTSMYLCASSFGPLPDTQYFGPGTRLTVL.

This chain uses TRBV6-2 or TRBV6-3 with TRBJ1-5, with D unclear. CDR3 length equals 14 residues. In germline, CDR1 is MNHEY, CDR2 SVGEGT. Trimming shortened V by 2 bases and J by 9 bases, and 14 bases separated the two germline ends. CDR3 sequence reads: CASSYPDGLRPQHF. The CDR3 region has the DNA TGTGCCAGCAGTTACCCGGACGGATTACGGCCCCAGCATTTT.

J is TRBJ1-2 and V is TRBV2; D is possibly TRBD1 (5 bases). The V gene lost 8 bases and the J gene lost 5 bases, with 21 bases spanning the gap. The CDR3 loop spans 15 amino acids. Germline loops: CDR1 SNHLY, CDR2 FYNNEI. The CDR3 sequence is CASGDWGDSRYGYTF. In DNA, the CDR3 is TGTGCCAGCGGGGACTGGGGCGACAGTCGTTATGGCTACACCTTC.

The chain has TRBV20-1 and TRBJ2-7, with 11 bases matching TRBD1. Germline V gene lookup returns CDR1 DFQATT and CDR2 SNEGSKA (reference sequence). The length of the CDR3 is 12 residues. V gave up 8 bases and J gave up 4 bases; unmatched junction bases: 4. CDR3 in amino acids: CSLDRGQYEQYF. The CDR3 DNA reads as TGCAGTTTGGACAGGGGGCAGTACGAGCAGTACTTC.